This TCR beta chain comes out of a study of T cells in Graves' hyperthyroidism and ophthalmopathy. Points from the study as a whole: The model's output predicted ophthalmopathy at a median of about 5.9 months prior to onset. Through a model of 13 V-J features, ophthalmopathy was separated from stable hyperthyroidism.

Notes on this clonotype: Its target is unknown.

Germline V gene data show CDR1 as MNHNS and CDR2 as SASEGT. Trimming pared 6 bases from V and 4 bases from J, leaving 9 bases between. The CDR3 sequence is 12 residues long. Patients were excluded for uncontrolled infection, other autoimmune disease, pregnancy or lactation. Amplification yielded TCR beta CDR3 regions, with RNA transcripts as the source. RT-PCR in the first round (using the HTBI primer set) targeted the TCR CDR3. Each CDR3 protein is one row after TCRdb ran MiXCR on the multiplex PCR reads. The repertoire holds approximately 490,000 distinct CDR3 sequences, with around a fifth as singletons.

The TCR was taken from a woman in her sixties or seventies with Graves' ophthalmopathy. The rearrangement uses TRBV6-1 and TRBJ1-2; maybe TRBD1 (5 bases). Material: blood. The CDR3 DNA sequence: TGTGCCAGCAGGGGGCAAAGCTATGGCTACACCTTC. This gives the protein CASRGQSYGYTF.